Each of the 9 T cell receptor beta chains below was sequenced from the same sample in a study of T cell changes during pregnancy in multiple sclerosis. Sequenced by immunoSEQ multiplex PCR; TCRdb stores in-frame clones only, minus some. The data show 35,000 to 45,000 clones, 91% seen once. Sequences were derived from CD4+ T cells from peripheral blood mononuclear cells, sampled after pregnancy. The source is a female donor in good health, enrolled as a control in a pregnancy study.

On this clone: The junction does not match germline at one end; this may be a read error. This chain joins TRBV2 and TRBJ2-5, with 9 bases fitting TRBD1. CDR1 and CDR2 from the germline V gene are SNHLY and FYNNEI. CDR3 size: 15 residues. The CDR3 sequence: CASREDRGRQETQYF. The CDR3 nucleotides read TGTGCCAGCAGGGAAGACAGGGGGAGGCAAGAGACCCAGTACTTC.

This clone was detected a few times. V is TRBV27 and J is TRBJ1-6, with unresolved D. CDR1 and CDR2 (germline): MNHEY, SMNVEV (reference sequence). This CDR3 is 15 amino acids long. V was trimmed by 6 bases and J by 2 bases, leaving 11 bases between them. The CDR3 nucleotides read TGTGCCAGCAGCCCCGTCAACACCTATAATTCACCCCTCCACTTT. It encodes CASSPVNTYNSPLHF.

V is TRBV5-1 and J is TRBJ2-3, with TRBD1 matching 10 bases. The V and J ends lost 4 bases and 4 bases, in that order; junction bases with no gene match: 9. The CDR3 sequence is 16 residues long. Per the germline V gene, CDR1 is SGHRS and CDR2 is YFSETQ. The CDR3 DNA reads as TGCGCCAGCAGCCTACGGACAGGGGGGCCTTCAGATACGCAGTATTTT. This translates into CASSLRTGGPSDTQYF.

This clone was seen more than once but under ten times. The chain is built from TRBV9 and TRBJ2-7; 7 bases line up with TRBD1. The CDR3 length is 13 residues. Trimming cost V 4 bases and J 6 bases; bases outside gene matches: 7. Germline V gene lookup returns CDR1 SGDLS and CDR2 YYNGEE. The CDR3 DNA sequence: TGTGCCAGCAGCCCTTCCCCAGGGGGCGAGCAGTACTTC. It is translated as CASSPSPGGEQYF.

The chain recombines TRBV7-6 with TRBJ2-7; 9 nucleotides line up with TRBD1. The CDR3 spans 12 residues. Germline CDR1 reads SGHVS; CDR2 reads FNYEAQ. The V segment lost 3 bases and the J segment 13 bases; nucleotides outside the gene matches: 7. The CDR3 spells CASSFATGGLYF. The CDR3 DNA reads as TGTGCCAGCAGCTTCGCGACAGGGGGATTATACTTC.

The chain uses TRBV19 and TRBJ2-7; 10 bases match TRBD1. V gave up 5 bases and J gave up 3 bases; unmatched junction bases: 4. This CDR3 comprises 14 residues. CDR1 LNHDA and CDR2 SQIVND come from the germline V gene (reference sequence). Here the CDR3 DNA reads TGTGCCAGTAGTCCCCGGGACAGGGGCTACGAGCAGTACTTC. Translation gives CASSPRDRGYEQYF.

The chain recombines TRBV2 with TRBJ2-3, with 8 nucleotides matching TRBD1. Germline assignment: CDR1 SNHLY and CDR2 FYNNEI. The CDR3 contains 15 residues. V lost 7 bases and J lost 2; bases outside the gene matches: 8. The CDR3 reads CASTVRTGPTDTQYF. The CDR3 DNA follows: TGTGCCAGCACCGTCCGGACAGGGCCCACAGATACGCAGTATTTT.

V gene TRBV5-1 combines with J gene TRBJ2-5; D perhaps matches TRBD2 (7 bases). Germline CDR1 reads SGHRS; CDR2 reads YFSETQ. This CDR3 spans 16 amino acids. The ends were cut back, 4 bases at V and 3 bases at J, with 19 bases in the middle. CDR3 sequence (DNA): TGCGCCAGCAGCCTCCAGGGGAGGGGCGAGAAAGAGACCCAGTACTTC. Protein: CASSLQGRGEKETQYF.

V gene TRBV28 combines with J gene TRBJ2-7; TRBD1 matches 9 bases. This CDR3 contains 15 residues. Germline trimming cut 7 bases from V and 7 bases from J; bases unmatched to any gene: 14. From germline, CDR1 is MDHEN and CDR2 SYDVKM. This CDR3 reads CASKPGDRAAGEQYF. DNA for the CDR3: TGTGCCAGCAAGCCCGGGGACAGGGCAGCAGGTGAGCAGTACTTC. The variable domain in full, completed from reference TRBV28 and TRBJ2-7, reads DVKVTQSSRYLVKRTGEKVFLECVQDMDHENMFWYRQDPGLGLRLIYFSYDVKMKEKGDIPEGYSVSREKKERFSLILESASTNQTSMYLCASKPGDRAAGEQYFGPGTRLTVT.